These 15 T cell receptor beta chains share one sample of origin, sequenced in a study of blood T cell repertoires in COVID-19. Sequencing used immunoSEQ multiplex PCR; TCRdb keeps in-frame clones, though not all of them. The sample records 200,000 to 250,000 clones, about 82% being singletons. Sequencing was carried out using PBMCs or T cells enriched from blood (not recorded which). The receptors come from a woman aged 45-59 years who had recovered from COVID-19.

The J gene is TRBJ2-7, the V gene TRBV25-1, with 7 bases lining up with TRBD1. Germline values: CDR1 MGHDK, CDR2 SYGVNS. The CDR3 sequence is 14 residues long. Trimming removed 6 bases from V and 0 bases from J; junction bases left unmatched: 5. This chain's CDR3 is CASRDRDSSYEQYF. CDR3 in DNA: TGTGCCAGCAGAGACAGGGATAGCTCCTACGAGCAGTACTTC.

The V and J genes are TRBV7-2 and TRBJ1-3; D gene unclear. This CDR3 is built from 12 residues. Germline loops: CDR1 SGHTA, CDR2 FQGNSA. The ends were cut back, 4 bases at V and 8 bases at J, with 9 bases in the middle. CDR3 bases: TGTGCCAGCAGCTCCGTTGAGGACACCATATATTTT. This sequence encodes CASSSVEDTIYF.

The chain uses TRBV7-8 and TRBJ2-1; 7 nucleotides line up with TRBD2. The V segment lost 0 bases and the J segment 6 bases; nucleotides outside the gene matches: 5. Germline CDR1 reads SGHVS; CDR2 reads FQNEAQ. The CDR3 covers 15 residues. The CDR3 sequence: CASSLAASGINEQFF. The CDR3 bases are TGTGCCAGCAGCTTAGCGGCTAGCGGAATCAATGAGCAGTTCTTC.

The chain is built from TRBV28 and TRBJ1-2, with D perhaps matching TRBD1 (5 bases). Trimming stripped 10 bases from V and 8 bases from J, with 20 bases between. Germline V lookup: CDR1 MDHEN, CDR2 SYDVKM. This CDR3 has 13 residues. In DNA form, the CDR3 reads TGTGCCACCGCCGGGGGGGGGATCGAAGGCTACACCTTC. The encoded protein is CATAGGGIEGYTF.

The chain carries TRBV7-2 and TRBJ1-5; D remains ambiguous. The CDR3 extends over 17 amino acids. The germline V gene encodes CDR1 SGHTA and CDR2 FQGNSA. The ends were cut back, 8 bases at V and 0 bases at J, with 20 bases in the middle. CDR3 in amino acids: CASGPRQDYNSNQPQHF. The CDR3 DNA is TGTGCCAGCGGCCCCCGCCAGGATTACAATAGCAATCAGCCCCAGCATTTT.

The chain joins TRBV4-1 to TRBJ2-5; D is ambiguous. The germline gives CDR1 MGHRA, CDR2 YSYEKL. V lost 3 bases and J 1 base, leaving 6 bases between the germline ends. The CDR3 has 13 residues. The CDR3 loop is CASSQWSQETQYF. The CDR3 bases are TGCGCCAGCAGCCAGTGGAGCCAAGAGACCCAGTACTTC.

The gene calls are TRBV6-5 and TRBJ1-1; D remains ambiguous. With 6 bases removed from V and 5 bases from J, the gap between germline ends came to 19 bases. Germline V gives CDR1 MNHEY, CDR2 SVGAGI. The CDR3 contains 15 residues. CDR3 protein: CASRTISGDMTEAFF. Here the CDR3 DNA reads TGTGCCAGCAGAACAATTTCCGGGGATATGACTGAAGCTTTCTTT.

The table lists this clone with a count of one. The chain employs TRBV11-2 and TRBJ1-1, with D uncertain. CDR1 and CDR2 (germline): SGHAT, FQNNGV. This CDR3 has 14 residues. Trimming removed 1 base at V and 4 bases at J, with 10 bases between. The CDR3 DNA reads as TGTGCCAGCAGCTTAGGGGCTCAGGTCACTGAAGCTTTCTTT. Its translation is CASSLGAQVTEAFF.

This clone occurred many times. The CDR3 is CASSLAASGSYEQYF. The CDR3 region has the DNA TGCGCCAGCAGCTTGGCCGCTAGCGGGAGCTACGAGCAGTACTTC. The chain employs TRBV5-1 and TRBJ2-7, with TRBD2 matching over 10 bases. The CDR3 consists of 15 residues. V lost 0 bases to trimming and J lost 3 bases; unmatched junction nucleotides: 3. Germline CDR1 is SGHRS and CDR2 is YFSETQ. The full variable domain, completed using reference TRBV5-1 and TRBJ2-7, is KAGVTQTPRYLIKTRGQQVTLSCSPISGHRSVSWYQQTPGQGLQFLFEYFSETQRNKGNFPGRFSGRQFSNSRSEMNVSTLELGDSALYLCASSLAASGSYEQYFGPGTRLTVT.

The gene calls are TRBV28 and TRBJ2-7, with 8 bases that match TRBD1. This CDR3 is built from 16 residues. The J segment lost 0 bases and the V segment lost 7 bases, leaving 11 bases of the junction unmatched. Germline CDR1 and CDR2: MDHEN and SYDVKM. CDR3 DNA: TGTGCCAGCACCCCCCCCAGGGGGCTAACCTCCTACGAGCAGTACTTC. Translating it yields CASTPPRGLTSYEQYF.

V gene TRBV28 combines with J gene TRBJ2-3; 8 nucleotides agree with TRBD2. This CDR3 is 16 amino acids long. V shed 3 bases, J shed 5 bases, and the junction held 10 bases outside the gene matches. Looked up from germline, CDR1 is MDHEN and CDR2 is SYDVKM. The CDR3 here is CASSFSTAGGQDTQYF. In DNA, the CDR3 is TGTGCCAGCAGTTTTTCGACTGCGGGAGGTCAAGATACGCAGTATTTT.

The V and J genes are TRBV28 and TRBJ1-4; D gene uncertain. The CDR3 sequence is 16 residues long. Germline CDR1 MDHEN, CDR2 SYDVKM. V lost 6 bases to trimming and J lost 3 bases, with 17 bases between them. The chain's CDR3 is CASSPQLGPSNEKLFF. In DNA form, the CDR3 reads TGTGCCAGCAGCCCTCAGCTTGGGCCTTCTAATGAAAAACTGTTTTTT.

This clone was detected only a few times. V and J are TRBV4-2 and TRBJ2-7, with TRBD1 matching over 7 bases. V gave up 5 bases and J gave up 2 bases; unmatched junction bases: 3. Looked up from germline, CDR1 is LGHNA and CDR2 is YNFKEQ. The CDR3 runs 13 residues. CDR3 sequence: CASSRQGPYEQYF. CDR3 DNA: TGTGCCAGCAGCAGACAGGGCCCCTACGAGCAGTACTTC.

V is TRBV28 and J is TRBJ2-7; 15 bases map to TRBD2. Germline-derived CDR1 and CDR2 are MDHEN and SYDVKM. The CDR3 is 18 amino acids. Trimming cost V 3 bases and J 5 bases; bases outside gene matches: 11. CDR3 sequence reads: CASSFRTSGRGYVDEQYF. The CDR3 bases are TGTGCCAGCAGTTTCCGGACTAGCGGGAGGGGGTATGTGGACGAGCAGTACTTC.

The chain combines TRBV11-3 with TRBJ2-7; no clear D gene. Germline lookup yields CDR1 SGHNT and CDR2 YENEEA. This CDR3 is 13 amino acids long. V was pared by 3 bases and J by 0 bases, with 6 bases between. CDR3 sequence (DNA): TGTGCCAGCAGCTTCCGTAGCTCCTACGAGCAGTACTTC. Its protein is CASSFRSSYEQYF.